The 26 T cell receptor beta chains reported below all come from one sample, sequenced in a study of cytomegalovirus exposure and HLA in healthy donors (TCRdb year 2017). Receptors were amplified or captured by the immunoSEQ multiplex PCR assay. A mixture of 60 forward primers for TCR Vbeta segments and 13 reverse primers for TCR Jbeta segments was used in the multiplex PCR. TCRdb stores this immuneACCESS table with in-frame sequences only. Part of the clones is absent; in the studies checked, under half of the shortfall reflects unresolved V genes, and no reason is known for the rest. The sample has approximately 140,000 clones on record, almost 80% of them singletons. The top ten clones comprise approximately 1% of the sample. Sequencing was carried out using PBMCs. Every receptor here comes from a man between 18 and 35 years old in good health and CMV-seronegative.

A word on this clone: This same CDR3 is encoded by further DNA sequences in the sample. The gene calls are TRBV27 and TRBJ1-5; 10 nucleotides line up with TRBD1. The V gene's germline CDR1 is MNHEY and CDR2 SMNVEV (reference sequence). V trimming: 2 bases; J trimming: 2 bases; junction bases outside the gene matches: 0. The CDR3 runs 15 residues. CDR3 DNA: TGTGCCAGCAGTTTAGGGACAGGGGGCAATCAGCCCCAGCATTTT. This codes for CASSLGTGGNQPQHF.

This clone was seen just once. The chain joins TRBV6-6 to TRBJ2-5; a weak D match, TRBD1 (7 bases). Germline V CDR1 and CDR2: MNHNY, SVGAGI (reference sequence). V gave up 7 bases and J gave up 4 bases, with 16 bases separating them. The CDR3 covers 14 residues. Written as DNA, the CDR3 is TGTGCCAGCACCAAACCAGGGGGAGGAGAGACCCAGTACTTC. Translated: CASTKPGGGETQYF.

V is TRBV19 and J is TRBJ1-3; no definite D call. Trimming removed 4 bases at V and 0 bases at J, with 13 bases between. The CDR3 is 16 amino acids. Germline V gene lookup returns CDR1 LNHDA and CDR2 SQIVND (reference sequence). In nucleotides, the CDR3 is TGTGCCAGTAGTAGACGGACGGGGAGCTCTGGAAACACCATATATTTT. Translation: CASSRRTGSSGNTIYF.

The V call is TRBV7-9, the J call TRBJ1-6; no clear D gene. CDR1 SEHNR and CDR2 FQNEAQ come from the germline V gene (reference sequence). Trimming stripped 2 bases from V and 3 bases from J, with 5 bases between. The CDR3 extends over 14 amino acids. CDR3: CASSLQNYNSPLHF. The CDR3 bases are TGTGCCAGCAGCTTACAGAACTATAATTCACCCCTCCACTTT.

The chain is built from TRBV7-8 and TRBJ1-6; D may be TRBD1 (5 bases). The CDR3 contains 18 residues. Germline assignment: CDR1 SGHVS and CDR2 FQNEAQ. V was cut by 3 bases and J by 10 bases, with 25 bases left in between. The CDR3 nucleotides read TGTGCCAGCAGCTTGACCCCTGGGGGGACGGGGCTTAGGTCACCCCTCCACTTT. Amino acid sequence: CASSLTPGGTGLRSPLHF.

This clone was counted between two and nine times. The chain links TRBV6-6 to TRBJ1-2, with unresolved D. Germline assignment: CDR1 MNHNY and CDR2 SVGAGI (reference sequence). V was clipped by 4 bases and J by 8 bases, with 20 bases between them. This CDR3 contains 15 residues. In DNA form, the CDR3 reads TGTGCCAGCAGTTTGATGCGGGGAGGTGAGGTGGGCTACACCTTC. Amino acid sequence: CASSLMRGGEVGYTF.

Here the CDR3 reads CSVEDRVFGEQYF. The CDR3 nucleotides are TGCAGCGTTGAAGACAGGGTTTTTGGCGAGCAGTACTTC. The chain recombines TRBV29-1 with TRBJ2-7; possibly TRBD1 for D (5 bases). This CDR3 has 13 amino acids. Germline V gene data show CDR1 as SQVTM and CDR2 as ANQGSEA. The V gene lost 0 bases and the J gene lost 6 bases, with 12 bases spanning the gap.

This chain joins TRBV7-9 and TRBJ1-1, with 8 bases identical to TRBD1. Looked up from germline, CDR1 is SEHNR and CDR2 is FQNEAQ (reference sequence). The CDR3 extends over 13 amino acids. V lost 6 bases, J lost 4 bases, and 4 bases stayed unmatched. In nucleotides, the CDR3 is TGTGCCAGCAGGACCACAGGGGGCACTGAAGCTTTCTTT. It specifies CASRTTGGTEAFF. The full variable domain, with the rest looked up from reference TRBV7-9 and TRBJ1-1, is DTGVSQNPRHKITKRGQNVTFRCDPISEHNRLYWYRQTLGQGPEFLTYFQNEAQLEKSRLLSDRFSAERPKGSFSTLEIQRTEQGDSAMYLCASRTTGGTEAFFGQGTRLTVV.

The chain joins TRBV28 to TRBJ2-3, with a possible D match to TRBD2 (7 bases). Germline CDR1 is MDHEN and CDR2 is SYDVKM. The V gene lost 4 bases and the J gene lost 1 base, with 18 bases spanning the gap. This CDR3 region has 17 residues. The CDR3 DNA is TGTGCCAGCAGTTCCATCCGTGGGGGGGCGGGCACAGATACGCAGTATTTT. This codes for CASSSIRGGAGTDTQYF. Based on the CDR3 plus reference TRBV28 and TRBJ2-3, the full variable domain is DVKVTQSSRYLVKRTGEKVFLECVQDMDHENMFWYRQDPGLGLRLIYFSYDVKMKEKGDIPEGYSVSREKKERFSLILESASTNQTSMYLCASSSIRGGAGTDTQYFGPGTRLTVL.

This sequence joins TRBV19 and TRBJ1-5; 7 bases agree with TRBD1. Germline assignment: CDR1 LNHDA and CDR2 SQIVND (reference sequence). This CDR3 has 15 amino acids. J was trimmed by 1 base and V by 5 bases; bases with no gene match: 5. CDR3 sequence: CASSETGISNQPQHF. CDR3 DNA: TGTGCCAGTAGTGAGACAGGGATCAGCAATCAGCCCCAGCATTTT.

This chain connects TRBV7-9 to TRBJ2-1, with 7 bases lining up with TRBD2. From germline, CDR1 is SEHNR and CDR2 FQNEAQ (reference sequence). This CDR3 is built from 15 residues. CDR3 nucleotide sequence: TGTGCAGTTGGGGGGGTCGGGAGCTCCTACAATGAGCAGTTCTTC. Translation gives CAVGGVGSSYNEQFF.

The CDR3 DNA follows: TGTGCCAGCAGCCAATTCCGGGTAAGGGGCAATGAGCAGTTCTTC. It specifies CASSQFRVRGNEQFF. This chain links TRBV16 with TRBJ2-1; D may be TRBD1 (5 bases). In germline, CDR1 is KGHSY, CDR2 FQNENV. Trimming cost V 1 base and J 6 bases, with 13 bases left between them. The CDR3 covers 15 residues. Combining the CDR3 with reference TRBV16 and TRBJ2-1 gives the whole variable domain GEEVAQTPKHLVRGEGQKAKLYCAPIKGHSYVFWYQQVLKNEFKFLISFQNENVFDETGMPKERFSAKCLPNSPCSLEIQATKLEDSAVYFCASSQFRVRGNEQFFGPGTRLTVL.

This clone has a single count. The V gene is TRBV7-2, the J gene TRBJ2-7; a weak D match, TRBD2 (6 bases). CDR3 length equals 15 residues. The germline CDR1 and CDR2 sequences are SGHTA and FQGNSA. V was clipped by 8 bases and J by 6 bases, with 23 bases between them. CDR3 loop: CASGWGGVLGSEQYF. CDR3 DNA: TGTGCCAGCGGGTGGGGAGGCGTCCTCGGGAGCGAGCAGTACTTC.

The J gene is TRBJ1-2, the V gene TRBV29-1; 7 nucleotides line up with TRBD1. The germline V gene encodes CDR1 SQVTM and CDR2 ANQGSEA. The J segment lost 4 bases and the V segment lost 7 bases, leaving 12 bases of the junction unmatched. This CDR3 comprises 14 residues. CDR3 nucleotides: TGCAGCGCCGAGCCCCCAGGGGGAGGCTATGGCTACACCTTC. Its translation is CSAEPPGGGYGYTF.

V gene TRBV29-1 combines with J gene TRBJ2-3; TRBD2 is a possible D gene (6 bases). Germline loops: CDR1 SQVTM, CDR2 ANQGSEA. CDR3 length: 14 amino acids. V lost 3 bases and J 4 bases, leaving 14 bases between the germline ends. CDR3 loop: CSVEGRGTADTQYF. The CDR3 DNA reads TGCAGCGTTGAGGGGCGGGGAACAGCAGATACGCAGTATTTT.

The rearrangement links TRBV7-2 to TRBJ2-4, with D perhaps TRBD2 (6 bases). The CDR3 contains 14 residues. Germline loops: CDR1 SGHTA, CDR2 FQGNSA. Trimming shortened V by 5 bases and J by 9 bases, and 17 bases separated the two germline ends. The CDR3 region has the DNA TGTGCCAGCAGCCTCGGGACTCCCCAGGGCATTCAGTACTTC. Encoded protein: CASSLGTPQGIQYF.

This chain uses TRBV5-6 with TRBJ1-2; 9 bases match TRBD1. The ends lost 5 bases at V and 4 bases at J; junction bases unmatched: 9. The CDR3 runs to 15 residues. CDR1 SGHDT and CDR2 YYEEEE come from the germline V gene. This chain's CDR3 is CASSLKQGAGYGYTF. CDR3 coding DNA: TGTGCCAGCAGTTTAAAACAGGGGGCCGGCTATGGCTACACCTTC.

This clone has a handful of counts. The V and J genes are TRBV5-1 and TRBJ2-3; D remains ambiguous. The CDR3 sequence is 14 residues long. The germline V gene encodes CDR1 SGHRS and CDR2 YFSETQ. V dropped 4 bases and J dropped 3 bases, with 12 bases sitting between them. The CDR3 coding sequence is TGCGCCAGCAGCACCCGACACCTAACAGATACGCAGTATTTT. It codes for CASSTRHLTDTQYF.

The gene calls are TRBV7-2 and TRBJ2-3; 7 bases match TRBD1. V was pared by 3 bases and J by 6 bases, with 9 bases of the junction left unmatched. This CDR3 is 15 amino acids long. Germline-derived CDR1 and CDR2 are SGHTA and FQGNSA. CDR3 in DNA: TGTGCCAGCAGCTTGGGGACAGTGGGGAAGGATACGCAGTATTTT. This gives the protein CASSLGTVGKDTQYF. Combining the CDR3 with reference TRBV7-2 and TRBJ2-3 gives the whole variable domain GAGVSQSPSNKVTEKGKDVELRCDPISGHTALYWYRQSLGQGLEFLIYFQGNSAPDKSGLPSDRFSAERTGGSVSTLTIQRTQQEDSAVYLCASSLGTVGKDTQYFGPGTRLTVL.

This clone appeared a few times. The rearrangement uses TRBV27 and TRBJ1-6; no reliable D call. Germline-derived CDR1 and CDR2 are MNHEY and SMNVEV (reference sequence). This CDR3 contains 14 residues. V lost 2 bases and J lost 4, with 6 bases in between. The CDR3 DNA reads as TGTGCCAGCAGTTTAACGACTTATAATTCACCCCTCCACTTT. Translating it yields CASSLTTYNSPLHF.

This clone was observed a handful of times. This chain joins TRBV6-5 and TRBJ2-2, with 9 bases identical to TRBD1. The V and J ends lost 6 bases and 11 bases, in that order; junction bases with no gene match: 13. The CDR3 contains 15 residues. The V gene's germline CDR1 is MNHEY and CDR2 SVGAGI. CDR3 loop: CASSLTGTGSRELFF. The CDR3 nucleotides read TGTGCCAGCAGCCTTACCGGGACAGGGAGCAGAGAGCTGTTTTTT.

The chain joins TRBV5-1 to TRBJ1-2, with D maybe TRBD1 (5 bases). Germline V CDR1 and CDR2: SGHRS, YFSETQ. The CDR3 contains 13 residues. Trimming took off 0 bases at V and 8 bases at J, with 11 bases between the two ends. The CDR3 reads CASSLEAGRGYTF. For the CDR3, the DNA is TGCGCCAGCAGCTTGGAAGCAGGGCGGGGCTACACCTTC.

As DNA, the CDR3 is TGTGCCAGCAGCTTGGCAGGGGGCGGCTATGGCTACACCTTC. Translated, it gives CASSLAGGGYGYTF. The rearrangement joins TRBV5-4 to TRBJ1-2; the match to TRBD1 covers 8 bases. The CDR3 sequence is 14 residues long. V lost 0 bases to trimming and J lost 4 bases; unmatched junction nucleotides: 2. Germline V gene lookup returns CDR1 SGHNT and CDR2 YYREEE (reference sequence). The whole variable domain, filled in from reference TRBV5-4 and TRBJ1-2, reads ETGVTQSPTHLIKTRGQQVTLRCSSQSGHNTVSWYQQALGQGPQFIFQYYREEENGRGNFPPRFSGLQFPNYSSELNVNALELDDSALYLCASSLAGGGYGYTFGSGTRLTVV.

This clone was detected once. The V call is TRBV18, the J call TRBJ1-2, with 8 bases fitting TRBD1. Trimming cost V 3 bases and J 6 bases; bases outside gene matches: 6. CDR3 length equals 14 residues. Germline values: CDR1 KGHSH, CDR2 LQKENI. The CDR3 is CASSPPRGLDGYTF. The CDR3 coding sequence is TGTGCCAGCTCACCCCCCAGGGGGCTAGATGGCTACACCTTC.

The chain joins TRBV19 to TRBJ1-6; 7 positions match TRBD1. This CDR3 contains 14 residues. The V gene end was trimmed by 5 bases and the J gene end by 9 bases; junction bases not matched to a gene: 7. CDR1 is LNHDA, CDR2 SQIVND, per germline (reference sequence). CDR3 sequence: CASSGNRGRSPLHF. DNA of the CDR3: TGTGCCAGTAGTGGTAACAGGGGACGTTCACCCCTCCACTTT.

This clone was detected a few times. The chain couples TRBV2 to TRBJ1-2; D remains unclear. Trimming removed 1 base from V and 2 bases from J, with 8 bases in between. Germline values: CDR1 SNHLY, CDR2 FYNNEI. The CDR3 totals 14 residues. This CDR3 reads CASSEGGANYGYTF. CDR3 DNA sequence: TGTGCCAGCAGTGAAGGCGGAGCCAACTATGGCTACACCTTC.